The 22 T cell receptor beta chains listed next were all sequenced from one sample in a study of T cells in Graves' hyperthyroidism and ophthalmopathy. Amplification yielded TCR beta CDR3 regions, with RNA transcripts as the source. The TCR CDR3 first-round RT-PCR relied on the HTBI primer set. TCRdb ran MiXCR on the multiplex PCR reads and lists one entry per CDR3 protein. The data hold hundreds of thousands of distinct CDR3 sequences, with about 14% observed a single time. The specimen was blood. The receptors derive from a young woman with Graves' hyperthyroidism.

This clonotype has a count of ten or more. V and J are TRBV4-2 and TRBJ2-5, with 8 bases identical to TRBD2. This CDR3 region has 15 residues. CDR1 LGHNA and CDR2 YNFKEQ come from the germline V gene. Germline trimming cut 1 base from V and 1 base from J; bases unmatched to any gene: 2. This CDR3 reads CASSQAGTSQETQYF. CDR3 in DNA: TGTGCCAGCAGCCAAGCGGGGACTAGCCAAGAGACCCAGTACTTC.

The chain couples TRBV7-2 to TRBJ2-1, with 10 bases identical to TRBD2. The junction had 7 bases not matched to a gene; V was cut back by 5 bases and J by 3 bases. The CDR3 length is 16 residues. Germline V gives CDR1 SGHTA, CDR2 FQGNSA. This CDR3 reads CASSEEAGGLYNEQFF. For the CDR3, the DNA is TGTGCCAGCAGCGAAGAAGCGGGAGGGCTCTACAATGAGCAGTTCTTC.

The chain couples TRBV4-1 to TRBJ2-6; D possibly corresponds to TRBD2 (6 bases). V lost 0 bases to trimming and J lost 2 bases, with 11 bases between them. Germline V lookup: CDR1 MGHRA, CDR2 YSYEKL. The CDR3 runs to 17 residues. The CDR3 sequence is CASSQDFPGAGANVLTF. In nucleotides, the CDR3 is TGCGCCAGCAGCCAAGACTTCCCGGGGGCTGGGGCCAACGTCCTGACTTTC.

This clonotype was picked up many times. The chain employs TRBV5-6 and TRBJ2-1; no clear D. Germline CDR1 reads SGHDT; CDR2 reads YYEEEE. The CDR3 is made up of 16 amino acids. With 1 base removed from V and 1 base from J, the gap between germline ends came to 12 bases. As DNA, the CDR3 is TGTGCCAGCAGCTTGTGGATAACTCCTTCCTACAATGAGCAGTTCTTC. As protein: CASSLWITPSYNEQFF.

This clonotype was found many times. The CDR3 DNA reads TGTGCCAGCAGTGATTCGGCGGCCGGGGAGCTGTTTTTT. Protein sequence: CASSDSAAGELFF. J is TRBJ2-2 and V is TRBV2, with no clear D. Trimming took 3 bases from V and 6 from J, leaving 8 bases between them. This CDR3 has 13 amino acids. Per the germline V gene, CDR1 is SNHLY and CDR2 is FYNNEI.

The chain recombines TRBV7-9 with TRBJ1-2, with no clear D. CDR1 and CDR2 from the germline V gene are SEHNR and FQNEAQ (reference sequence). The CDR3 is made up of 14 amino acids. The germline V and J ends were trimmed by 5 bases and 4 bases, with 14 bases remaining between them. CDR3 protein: CASSGGSFGYGYTF. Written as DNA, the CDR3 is TGTGCCAGCAGCGGCGGGTCCTTCGGCTATGGCTACACCTTC.

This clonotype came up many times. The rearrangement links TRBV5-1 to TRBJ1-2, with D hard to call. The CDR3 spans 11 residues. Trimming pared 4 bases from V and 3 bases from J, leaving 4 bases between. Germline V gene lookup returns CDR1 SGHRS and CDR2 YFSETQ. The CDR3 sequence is CASSADYGYTF. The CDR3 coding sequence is TGCGCCAGCAGCGCAGACTATGGCTACACCTTC.

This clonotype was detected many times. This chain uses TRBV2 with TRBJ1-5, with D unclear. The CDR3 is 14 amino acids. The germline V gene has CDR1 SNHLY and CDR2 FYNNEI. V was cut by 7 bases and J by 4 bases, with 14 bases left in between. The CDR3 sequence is CASTDTDRNQPQHF. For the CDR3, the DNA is TGTGCCAGCACCGACACCGATCGGAATCAGCCCCAGCATTTT.

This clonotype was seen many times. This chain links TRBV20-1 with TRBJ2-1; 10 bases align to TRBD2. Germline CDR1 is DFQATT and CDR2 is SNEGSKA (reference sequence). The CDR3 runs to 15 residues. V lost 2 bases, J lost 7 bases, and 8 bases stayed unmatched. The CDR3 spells CSARLAGVLLNEQFF. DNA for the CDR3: TGCAGTGCTAGACTAGCGGGAGTACTCTTGAATGAGCAGTTCTTC.

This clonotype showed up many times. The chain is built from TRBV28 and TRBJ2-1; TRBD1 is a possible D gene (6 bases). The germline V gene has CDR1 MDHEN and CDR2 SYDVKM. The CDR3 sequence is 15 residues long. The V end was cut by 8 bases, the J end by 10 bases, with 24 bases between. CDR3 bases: TGTGCCAGCGCAGGGGCTATCTTAAAATGGGAGGAGCAGTTCTTC. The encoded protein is CASAGAILKWEEQFF. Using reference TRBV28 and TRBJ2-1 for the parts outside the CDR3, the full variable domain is DVKVTQSSRYLVKRTGEKVFLECVQDMDHENMFWYRQDPGLGLRLIYFSYDVKMKEKGDIPEGYSVSREKKERFSLILESASTNQTSMYLCASAGAILKWEEQFFGPGTRLTVL.

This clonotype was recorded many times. The CDR3 spells CSAKGSTEAFF. The CDR3 bases are TGCAGTGCTAAGGGGTCCACTGAAGCTTTCTTT. The chain couples TRBV20-1 to TRBJ1-1, with D possibly matching TRBD1 (5 bases). Germline V gene sequence: CDR1 DFQATT, CDR2 SNEGSKA (reference sequence). The CDR3 loop spans 11 amino acids. Trimming pared 4 bases from V and 4 bases from J, leaving 7 bases between.

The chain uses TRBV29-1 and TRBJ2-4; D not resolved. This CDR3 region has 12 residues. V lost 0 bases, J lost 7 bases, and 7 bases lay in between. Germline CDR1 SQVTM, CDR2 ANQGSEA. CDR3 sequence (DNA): TGCAGCGTTGAAGACGGGCGCAACATTCAGTACTTC. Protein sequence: CSVEDGRNIQYF.

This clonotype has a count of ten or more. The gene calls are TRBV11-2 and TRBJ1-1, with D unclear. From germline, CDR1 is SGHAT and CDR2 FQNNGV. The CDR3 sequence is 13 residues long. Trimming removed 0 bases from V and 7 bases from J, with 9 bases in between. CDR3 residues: CASSLEDGVEAFF. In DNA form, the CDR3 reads TGTGCCAGCAGCTTAGAGGACGGCGTTGAAGCTTTCTTT.

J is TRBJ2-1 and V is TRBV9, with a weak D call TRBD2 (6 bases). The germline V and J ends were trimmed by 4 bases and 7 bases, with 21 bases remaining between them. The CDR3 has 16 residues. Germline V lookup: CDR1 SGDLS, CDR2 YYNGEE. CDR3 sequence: CASSISNLPEGNEQFF. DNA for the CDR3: TGTGCCAGCAGCATCTCGAATCTTCCGGAGGGGAATGAGCAGTTCTTC.

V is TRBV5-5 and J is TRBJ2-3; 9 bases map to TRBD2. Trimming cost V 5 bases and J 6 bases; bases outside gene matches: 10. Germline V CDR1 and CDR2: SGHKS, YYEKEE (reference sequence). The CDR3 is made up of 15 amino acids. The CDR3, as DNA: TGTGCCAGCAGTTATATAGCGGGAGTGATGGATACGCAGTATTTT. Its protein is CASSYIAGVMDTQYF. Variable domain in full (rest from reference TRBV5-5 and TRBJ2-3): DAGVTQSPTHLIKTRGQQVTLRCSPISGHKSVSWYQQVLGQGPQFIFQYYEKEERGRGNFPDRFSARQFPNYSSELNVNALLLGDSALYLCASSYIAGVMDTQYFGPGTRLTVL.

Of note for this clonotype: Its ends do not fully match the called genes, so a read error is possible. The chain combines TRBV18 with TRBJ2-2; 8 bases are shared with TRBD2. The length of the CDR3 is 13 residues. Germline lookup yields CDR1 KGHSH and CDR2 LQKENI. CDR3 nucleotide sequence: TGTGCCAGCCCACCGGGAGGGACCGGGGAGCTGTTTTTT. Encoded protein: CASPPGGTGELFF.

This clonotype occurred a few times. This CDR3 is CASSVSGTYEQYF. The CDR3 DNA reads TGTGCCAGCAGTGTAAGTGGGACGTACGAGCAGTACTTC. The gene calls are TRBV12-3 or TRBV12-4 and TRBJ2-7; either TRBD1 or TRBD2 may supply D (5 bases each). The CDR3 totals 13 residues. V lost 5 bases to trimming and J lost 4 bases, with 12 bases between them.

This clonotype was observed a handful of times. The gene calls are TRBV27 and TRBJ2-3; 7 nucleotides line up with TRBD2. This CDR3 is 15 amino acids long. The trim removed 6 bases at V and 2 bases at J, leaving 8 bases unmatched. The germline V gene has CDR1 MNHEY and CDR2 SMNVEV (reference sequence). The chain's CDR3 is CASSPVGGVTDTQYF. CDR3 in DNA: TGTGCCAGCAGCCCAGTGGGGGGGGTCACAGATACGCAGTATTTT.

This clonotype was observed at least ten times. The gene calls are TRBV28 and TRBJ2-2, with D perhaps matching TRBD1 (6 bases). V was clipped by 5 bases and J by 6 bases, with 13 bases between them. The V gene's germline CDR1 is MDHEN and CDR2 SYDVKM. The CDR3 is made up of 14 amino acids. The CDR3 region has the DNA TGTGCCAGCAGTGAGCCCCACAGGGCCGGGGAGCTGTTTTTT. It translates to CASSEPHRAGELFF.

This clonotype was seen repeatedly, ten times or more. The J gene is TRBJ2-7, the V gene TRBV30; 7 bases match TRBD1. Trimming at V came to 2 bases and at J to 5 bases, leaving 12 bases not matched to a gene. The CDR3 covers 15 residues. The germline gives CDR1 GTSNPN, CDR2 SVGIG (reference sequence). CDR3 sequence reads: CAWSPTTGAAHEQYF. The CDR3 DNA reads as TGTGCCTGGAGTCCCACCACAGGGGCCGCCCACGAGCAGTACTTC.

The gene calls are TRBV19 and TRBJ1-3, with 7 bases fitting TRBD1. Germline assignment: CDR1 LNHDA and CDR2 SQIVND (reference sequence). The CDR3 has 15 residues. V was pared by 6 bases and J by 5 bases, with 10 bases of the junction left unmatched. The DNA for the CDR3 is TGTGCCAGTAGCCGGGACAGTGTTCGACGAAACACCATATATTTT. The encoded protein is CASSRDSVRRNTIYF.

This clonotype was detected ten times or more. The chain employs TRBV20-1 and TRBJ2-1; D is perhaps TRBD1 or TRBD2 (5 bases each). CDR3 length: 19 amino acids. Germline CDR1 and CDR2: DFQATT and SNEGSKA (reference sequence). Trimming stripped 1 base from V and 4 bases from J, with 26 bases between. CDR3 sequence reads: CSARAARDPTIPNYNEQFF. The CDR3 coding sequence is TGCAGTGCTAGAGCCGCCCGGGACCCGACTATCCCCAATTACAATGAGCAGTTCTTC.